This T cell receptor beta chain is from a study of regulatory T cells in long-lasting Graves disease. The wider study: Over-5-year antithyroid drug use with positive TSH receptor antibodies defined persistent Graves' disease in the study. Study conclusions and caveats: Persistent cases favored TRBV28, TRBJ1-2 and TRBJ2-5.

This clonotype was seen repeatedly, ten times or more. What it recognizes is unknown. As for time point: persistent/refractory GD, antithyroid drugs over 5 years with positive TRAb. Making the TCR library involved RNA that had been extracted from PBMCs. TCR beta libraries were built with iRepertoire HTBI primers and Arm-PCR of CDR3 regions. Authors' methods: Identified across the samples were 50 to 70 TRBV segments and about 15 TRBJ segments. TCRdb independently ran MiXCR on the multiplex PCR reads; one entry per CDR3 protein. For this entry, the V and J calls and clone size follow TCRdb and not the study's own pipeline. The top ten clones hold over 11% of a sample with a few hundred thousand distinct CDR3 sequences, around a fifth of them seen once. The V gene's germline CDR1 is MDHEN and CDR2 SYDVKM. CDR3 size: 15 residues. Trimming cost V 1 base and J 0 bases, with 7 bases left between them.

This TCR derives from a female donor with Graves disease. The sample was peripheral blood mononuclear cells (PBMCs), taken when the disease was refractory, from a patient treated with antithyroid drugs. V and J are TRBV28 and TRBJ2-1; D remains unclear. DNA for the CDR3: TGTGCCAGCAGTTTATCCGAGAGCTCCTACAATGAGCAGTTCTTC. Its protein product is CASSLSESSYNEQFF.